This T cell receptor (beta chain) derives from a study of T cells in Graves' hyperthyroidism and ophthalmopathy. This CDR3 is 13 amino acids long. V lost 10 bases and J lost 3; bases outside the gene matches: 5. Ophthalmopathy in the patients scored at least 3 on Clinical Activity Score and at least 4 on NOSPECS grade, lasting under 3 months. The authors took PBMCs from 9.5 to 10 ml fresh peripheral blood. This clonotype was seen at least ten times. RNA transcripts gave rise to amplified TCR beta CDR3 regions. The HTBI primer set was used in a first-round RT-PCR of the TCR CDR3. TCRdb reprocessed the multiplex PCR reads with MiXCR, giving one entry per CDR3 protein. Among 530,000 or so distinct CDR3 sequences, around a quarter were seen once, and the ten largest hold approximately 10%.

The source of this sequence is a woman aged 30 to 39 with Graves' ophthalmopathy. The genes are TRBV12-3 or TRBV12-4 and TRBJ2-2; 7 bases match TRBD2. The specimen was blood. CDR3 protein: CATNRGDTGELFF. CDR3 DNA: TGTGCCACAAATCGGGGGGACACCGGGGAGCTGTTTTTT.